Each of the 23 T cell receptor beta chains below was sequenced from the same sample in a study of naive and memory T cell subsets. The beta constant-region primer was an equimolar mix of two oligonucleotides covering TRBC1 and TRBC2. TCRdb fed the UMI-ligation and nested PCR reads into MiXCR, producing one record per CDR3 protein. The data contain approximately 89,000 distinct CDR3 sequences, 7% to 8% of them singletons. The sample consisted of central memory CD4+ T cells from blood. The receptors come from a human donor in good health.

This clonotype has a count of ten or more. The chain links TRBV7-2 to TRBJ1-5; D ambiguous. The CDR3 has 12 amino acids. The V and J ends lost 1 base and 6 bases respectively, with 4 bases between them. The germline V gene encodes CDR1 SGHTA and CDR2 FQGNSA. In DNA, the CDR3 is TGTGCCAGCAGCTTAGATTCTCAGCCCCAGCATTTT. Encoded protein: CASSLDSQPQHF.

This clonotype showed up many times. The chain uses TRBV24-1 and TRBJ2-1, with 7 nucleotides matching TRBD2. Germline lookup yields CDR1 KGHDR and CDR2 SFDVKD. After removal of 2 bases from V and 10 bases from J, the junction contained 10 bases not matched to a gene. The CDR3 covers 15 residues. This chain's CDR3 is CATSDYVGWGGEQFF. The CDR3 bases are TGTGCCACCAGTGATTATGTGGGATGGGGGGGGGAGCAGTTCTTC.

This clonotype came up many times. The chain combines TRBV7-2 with TRBJ1-1; no clear D. The germline V gene has CDR1 SGHTA and CDR2 FQGNSA. The CDR3 spans 14 residues. The V gene lost 0 bases and the J gene lost 8 bases, with 13 bases spanning the gap. DNA for the CDR3: TGTGCCAGCAGCTTAGCCTTGGCCGGTCTCGAAGCTTTCTTT. Translation: CASSLALAGLEAFF.

This chain links TRBV4-3 with TRBJ1-2; D unresolved. The CDR3 has 12 amino acids. Trimming took 1 base from V and 7 from J, leaving 7 bases between them. In germline, CDR1 is LGHNA, CDR2 YSLEER. The CDR3 coding sequence is TGCGCCAGCAGCCAAGGACCTCTTGGCTACACCTTC. Translation gives CASSQGPLGYTF.

This chain links TRBV4-3 with TRBJ2-1; 12 bases agree with TRBD2. The CDR3 is 15 residues long. The germline V gene has CDR1 LGHNA and CDR2 YSLEER. J lost 7 bases, V lost 1 base, and 2 bases had no gene match. The CDR3, as DNA: TGCGCCAGCAGCCAAGGACTAGCGGGGGCTAATGAGCAGTTCTTC. It translates to CASSQGLAGANEQFF.

V is TRBV10-3 and J is TRBJ2-7; D remains ambiguous. The CDR3 length is 12 residues. Germline loops: CDR1 ENHRY, CDR2 SYGVKD. V shed 0 bases and J shed 3 bases, with 3 bases lying between them. CDR3: CAISESVYEQYF. CDR3 nucleotides: TGTGCCATCAGTGAGTCAGTCTACGAGCAGTACTTC.

This clonotype was counted at least ten times. The rearrangement joins TRBV7-9 to TRBJ1-2; the D gene is possibly TRBD1 (5 bases). This CDR3 region has 14 residues. Per germline, CDR1 SEHNR and CDR2 FQNEAQ (reference sequence). V was trimmed by 0 bases and J by 7 bases, leaving 12 bases between them. CDR3 nucleotide sequence: TGTGCCAGCAGCTTAGCATTTGGAGGGACTGGCTACACCTTC. Amino acid sequence: CASSLAFGGTGYTF.

This clonotype was observed a handful of times. This chain connects TRBV10-3 to TRBJ2-1; D not resolved. Germline CDR1 is ENHRY and CDR2 is SYGVKD. The germline V and J ends were trimmed by 3 bases and 0 bases, with 9 bases remaining between them. The CDR3 has 15 amino acids. The CDR3 DNA is TGTGCCATCAGTGAAATAGTTAGCTCCTACAATGAGCAGTTCTTC. Translation gives CAISEIVSSYNEQFF.

As to this clonotype: Since a much larger clone is just one base distant, this may be a read error. V and J are TRBV12-3 or TRBV12-4 and TRBJ2-4; D perhaps matches TRBD2 (5 bases). The CDR3 is 14 amino acids. DNA of the CDR3: TGTGCCAGCACTTTGGACTGGGCTGAGAGCATTCAGAACTTC. Amino acid sequence: CASTLDWAESIQNF.

This clonotype occurred a few times. The rearrangement links TRBV20-1 to TRBJ1-2; D not resolved. The germline V and J ends were trimmed by 0 bases and 2 bases, with 16 bases remaining between them. This CDR3 spans 16 amino acids. Germline CDR1 is DFQATT and CDR2 is SNEGSKA (reference sequence). CDR3 nucleotides: TGCAGTGCTAGAGATCCCGCCGCTCCCCGGAACTATGGCTACACCTTC. Amino acids: CSARDPAAPRNYGYTF.

There are many counts of this clonotype. The gene calls are TRBV28 and TRBJ1-1; D possibly corresponds to TRBD1 (5 bases). The germline CDR1 and CDR2 sequences are MDHEN and SYDVKM. Trimming shortened V by 6 bases and J by 7 bases, and 9 bases separated the two germline ends. The CDR3 spans 11 residues. The CDR3 sequence: CASSSTVEAFF. The CDR3, as DNA: TGTGCCAGCAGCTCGACAGTTGAAGCTTTCTTT.

This clonotype has more than one count but fewer than ten. The CDR3 nucleotides are TGCGCCAGCAGCTCCGAACCGAGTAATGAGCAGTTCTTC. Its translation is CASSSEPSNEQFF. J is TRBJ2-1 and V is TRBV5-1; D is unclear. Looked up from germline, CDR1 is SGHRS and CDR2 is YFSETQ. CDR3 length: 13 residues. Trimming removed 3 bases from V and 7 bases from J, with 11 bases in between.

The sample holds many counts of this clonotype. The chain carries TRBV5-1 and TRBJ1-2; no clear D. This CDR3 region has 14 residues. The germline CDR1 and CDR2 sequences are SGHRS and YFSETQ. V shed 5 bases and J shed 4 bases, with 15 bases lying between them. The CDR3 here is CASRPSELPYGYTF. The DNA for the CDR3 is TGCGCCAGCAGGCCCAGTGAACTACCCTATGGCTACACCTTC.

This clonotype was seen a handful of times. The V and J genes are TRBV5-1 and TRBJ1-1, with D possibly matching TRBD1 (5 bases). The CDR3 length is 13 residues. V was cut by 0 bases and J by 8 bases, with 11 bases left in between. The germline V gene encodes CDR1 SGHRS and CDR2 YFSETQ. In nucleotides, the CDR3 is TGCGCCAGCAGCTTGGCCTCTGGACAAGAAGCTTTCTTT. This gives the protein CASSLASGQEAFF.

The table lists this clonotype with many counts. The CDR3 spells CASSRGYSNQPQHF. CDR3 sequence (DNA): TGTGCCAGCAGCCGAGGGTATAGCAATCAGCCCCAGCATTTT. This chain links TRBV6-2 or TRBV6-3 with TRBJ1-5; D ambiguous. Germline V gives CDR1 MNHEY, CDR2 SVGEGT. V was pared by 6 bases and J by 0 bases, with 9 bases between. This CDR3 comprises 14 residues.

This clonotype has ten or more counts. The chain is built from TRBV9 and TRBJ1-4, with TRBD1 identical over 7 bases. CDR3 length: 15 residues. Germline V lookup: CDR1 SGDLS, CDR2 YYNGEE. The J segment lost 5 bases and the V segment lost 3 bases, leaving 7 bases of the junction unmatched. The CDR3 loop is CASSAQGYENEKLFF. DNA of the CDR3: TGTGCCAGCAGCGCACAGGGGTACGAGAATGAAAAACTGTTTTTT.

This clonotype was counted many times. The rearrangement joins TRBV6-1 to TRBJ1-5; D remains ambiguous. V was trimmed by 6 bases and J by 0 bases, leaving 12 bases between them. Germline V gene data show CDR1 as MNHNS and CDR2 as SASEGT. This CDR3 is 15 amino acids long. CDR3 sequence: CASSQTPYSNQPQHF. CDR3 coding DNA: TGTGCCAGCAGCCAGACACCGTATAGCAATCAGCCCCAGCATTTT.

This clonotype was found many times. The rearrangement uses TRBV30 and TRBJ2-3; D is undetermined. The CDR3 totals 12 residues. Trimming stripped 3 bases from V and 4 bases from J, with 8 bases between. Germline V gene data show CDR1 as GTSNPN and CDR2 as SVGIG (reference sequence). DNA of the CDR3: TGTGCCTGGAGCGCCCGATCAGATACGCAGTATTTT. This sequence encodes CAWSARSDTQYF.

This clonotype was recorded a few times. The V gene is TRBV18, the J gene TRBJ2-1; 8 bases are shared with TRBD2. The CDR3 has 16 amino acids. The germline V gene has CDR1 KGHSH and CDR2 LQKENI. The ends lost 0 bases at V and 9 bases at J; junction bases unmatched: 10. DNA of the CDR3: TGTGCCAGCTCACCACCGAGAGCGGGAGAGGTCCGTGAGCAGTTCTTC. Protein product: CASSPPRAGEVREQFF.

This clonotype was found a few times. The rearrangement joins TRBV6-6 to TRBJ2-1, with TRBD2 as a possible D gene (6 bases). Trimming shortened V by 4 bases and J by 8 bases, and 15 bases separated the two germline ends. This CDR3 spans 14 amino acids. Germline V gives CDR1 MNHNY, CDR2 SVGAGI (reference sequence). The CDR3 protein is CASSSRLVGHEQFF. DNA for the CDR3: TGTGCCAGCAGTTCGCGACTAGTCGGCCATGAGCAGTTCTTC.

In this sample, this clonotype turned up many times. This CDR3 is CAWSPGGSNYNSPLHF. The CDR3 DNA sequence: TGTGCCTGGAGTCCAGGGGGCTCAAACTATAATTCACCCCTCCACTTT. V usage is TRBV30 and J usage is TRBJ1-6; 8 bases are shared with TRBD1. Losses at the gene ends were 2 bases for V and 3 bases for J; bases not matched to a gene: 6. The CDR3 spans 16 residues. CDR1 is GTSNPN and CDR2 is SVGIG in the germline V gene (reference sequence). Filled out from reference TRBV30 and TRBJ1-6, the complete variable domain reads SQTIHQWPATLVQPVGSPLSLECTVEGTSNPNLYWYRQAAGRGLQLLFYSVGIGQISSEVPQNLSASRPQDRQFILSSKKLLLSDSGFYLCAWSPGGSNYNSPLHFGNGTRLTVT.

The chain recombines TRBV7-9 with TRBJ2-4, with D perhaps matching TRBD2 (5 bases). V dropped 4 bases and J dropped 4 bases, with 5 bases sitting between them. This CDR3 is built from 12 residues. Germline-derived CDR1 and CDR2 are SEHNR and FQNEAQ (reference sequence). CDR3 sequence: CASSSGKNIQYF. CDR3 bases: TGTGCCAGCAGCTCGGGGAAAAACATTCAGTACTTC.

This clonotype was counted at least ten times. The chain is built from TRBV3-1 and TRBJ1-1, with no clear D. CDR3 length equals 12 residues. Germline CDR1 is LGHDT and CDR2 is YNNKEL (reference sequence). V lost 2 bases, J lost 6 bases, and 7 bases lay in between. The DNA of the CDR3 is TGTGCCAGCAGCCAACCATCGGCTGAAGCTTTCTTT. Translating it yields CASSQPSAEAFF.